A selection of T cell receptor beta chains follows, all from one sample in a study of blood T cells in healthy people across ages. TCRdb analysed the 5' RACE reads with MiXCR anew, one entry per CDR3 protein. The sample includes approximately 2,000,000 distinct CDR3 sequences, about two fifths of them seen just once. Sequencing was done on a sample of blood. The receptor source for this set is a human donor in good health. The CDR3 runs from the conserved cysteine through the conserved F or W. D genes are given only for firm matches. The size entry is marked missing in some rows and otherwise reads once, few, many or a size class.

d_gene | j_gene | v_gene | abundance | CDR3nt | CDR3aa
- | TRBJ2-3 | TRBV28 | - | TGTGCCAGCAGTACCCACGGGGGTGGTACAGATACGCAGTATTTT | CASSTHGGGTDTQYF
- | TRBJ1-5 | TRBV5-6 | - | TGTGCCAGCAGGGCGGCGGGACACTTGAATCAGCCCCAGCATTTT | CASRAAGHLNQPQHF
- | TRBJ2-7 | TRBV20-1 | - | TGCAGTGCTAGAGATATTTTAACGGGGGCTCATGACGAGCAGTACTTC | CSARDILTGAHDEQYF
- | TRBJ2-4 | TRBV9 | - | TGTGCCAGCAGCGTAGAGAACGAGCGGTACTTC | CASSVENERYF
TRBD1 | TRBJ2-5 | TRBV29-1 | - | TGCAGCGTGGGACAGGACAATGAGCAGTACTTC | CSVGQDNEQYF
TRBD1 | TRBJ2-7 | TRBV11-2 | few | TGTGCCAGCAGCTCCTCGACAGGGATTAGCTCCTACGAGCAGTACTTC | CASSSSTGISSYEQYF
- | TRBJ1-1 | TRBV4-1 | - | TGCGCCAGCAGCCCAATCGGGGCCAGGAACACTGAAGCTTTCTTT | CASSPIGARNTEAFF
- | TRBJ1-2 | TRBV7-8 | few | TGTGCCAGCAGCCTACGCCCCCCGAGGTCGGGGGTTGGCTACACCTTC | CASSLRPPRSGVGYTF
- | TRBJ2-3 | TRBV9 | - | TGTGCCAGCAGCGTCGGGGAATTCCCTAGCACAGATACGCAGTATTTT | CASSVGEFPSTDTQYF
- | TRBJ1-5 | TRBV3-1 | - | TGTGCCAGCAGCCAAGGCTGGGGTCGGACAAATCAGCCCCAGCATTTT | CASSQGWGRTNQPQHF
TRBD1 | TRBJ2-7 | TRBV3-1 | - | TGTGCCAGCAGCCTGACGGGGACAGTTAACCACGAGCAGTACTTC | CASSLTGTVNHEQYF
- | TRBJ2-7 | TRBV7-9 | - | TGTGCCAGCAGCCCGAGGGTGGGGAACCACGAGCAGTACTTC | CASSPRVGNHEQYF
- | TRBJ2-7 | TRBV9 | - | TGTGCCAGCAGCGTAGGGGGCAGTCCCACGGATGAGCAGTACTTC | CASSVGGSPTDEQYF
TRBD1 | TRBJ1-1 | TRBV19 | - | TGTGCCAGTAGGGACAGGGGAATAAGTACTGAAGCTTTCTTT | CASRDRGISTEAFF
- | TRBJ1-2 | TRBV20-1 | - | TGCAGTGCTAGAGATAGCGCAACGGGTGGTGCTATTAACTATGGCTACACCTTC | CSARDSATGGAINYGYTF
- | TRBJ1-4 | TRBV25-1 | - | TGTGCCAGCAGTGACTCTCTGCGGGGGCTCCGAAAACTGTTTTTT | CASSDSLRGLRKLFF
TRBD1 | TRBJ1-1 | TRBV29-1 | few | TGCAGCGCAGGGGGGACAGGGGTCACTGAAGCTTTCTTT | CSAGGTGVTEAFF
- | TRBJ2-3 | TRBV10-3 | - | TGTGCCATCAGTGATCGAACCCGGACCACAGATACGCAGTATTTT | CAISDRTRTTDTQYF
TRBD2 | TRBJ2-7 | TRBV7-3 | once | TGTGCCAGCAGCCTGCATGCGGGGGGTCAATGCGAGCAGTACTTC | CASSLHAGGQCEQYF
TRBD1 | TRBJ2-2 | TRBV4-3 | few | TGCGCCAGCAGCCCAACAGGGGGCGCGACCACCGGGGAGCTGTTTTTT | CASSPTGGATTGELFF
- | TRBJ1-2 | TRBV6-1 | few | TGTGCCAGCATCCGAACTACACTGAACTATGGCTACACCTTC | CASIRTTLNYGYTF
- | TRBJ2-2 | TRBV5-1 | once | TGCGCCAGCTCGCCCAGGGTCGGGGACACCGGGGAGCTGTTTTTT | CASSPRVGDTGELFF
- | TRBJ1-1 | TRBV4-1 | - | TGCGCCAGCAGCCCGAGGGCCGGGACACCGAACACTGAAGCTTTCTTT | CASSPRAGTPNTEAFF
- | TRBJ1-1 | TRBV20-1 | - | TGCAGTGCTAGAACAAGCGAGGGCACTGAAGCTTTCTTT | CSARTSEGTEAFF
TRBD1 | TRBJ2-7 | TRBV29-1 | few | TGCAGCGGCCTAGGGGGCAGGGGCGAGCAGTACTTC | CSGLGGRGEQYF
- | TRBJ2-3 | TRBV7-9 | - | TGTGCCAGCAGACCCGTGTCCAGGGTGACAGATACGCAGTATTTT | CASRPVSRVTDTQYF
TRBD1 | TRBJ2-4 | TRBV15 | - | TGTGCCACCAGCAGATATAAGTGGGACAGCTCCTACGGGCAGTACTTC | CATSRYKWDSSYGQYF
- | TRBJ1-6 | TRBV7-9 | - | TGTGCCAGCAGCCCAGGGGCCCATAATTCACCCCTCCACTTT | CASSPGAHNSPLHF
- | TRBJ2-3 | TRBV7-2 | - | TGTGCCAGCAGCTGGGGGGCTACCAGCACAGATACGCAGTATTTT | CASSWGATSTDTQYF
- | TRBJ2-7 | TRBV20-1 | - | TGCAGTGCTAGAGATCCAGTTACGACCTACGAGCAGTACTTC | CSARDPVTTYEQYF
- | TRBJ2-1 | TRBV6-2/TRBV6-3 | - | TGTGCCAGCAGTTATTTGAGGGCAGCCACTGATGAGCAGTTCTTC | CASSYLRAATDEQFF
- | TRBJ1-5 | TRBV6-5 | - | TGTGCCAGCAGTTACTCGCCGGGGGGTCAGCCCCAGCATTTT | CASSYSPGGQPQHF
- | TRBJ1-1 | TRBV20-1 | few | TGCAGTGCTAGGCCAGACCCGAACACTGAAGCTTTCTTT | CSARPDPNTEAFF
- | TRBJ2-1 | TRBV29-1 | - | TGCAGCGTTGGCCTTCTTGGTGGCAATGAGCAGTTCTTC | CSVGLLGGNEQFF
- | TRBJ1-1 | TRBV6-4 | - | TGTGCCAGCAGTGACTCGAGTCGGGAGAACACTGAAGCTTTCTTT | CASSDSSRENTEAFF
- | TRBJ2-6 | TRBV9 | - | TGTGCCAGCAGCGTAACAAAGGCTCCCGAGGCCAACGTCCTGACTTTC | CASSVTKAPEANVLTF
- | TRBJ2-1 | TRBV12-3/TRBV12-4 | few | TGTGCCAGCAGTTTAGGAACCCCCCACGAGCAGTTCTTC | CASSLGTPHEQFF
TRBD1 | TRBJ1-2 | TRBV4-3 | few | TGCGCCAGCAGCCAGGAACACGGGACAGGGAGCGGCTACACCTTC | CASSQEHGTGSGYTF
- | TRBJ2-1 | TRBV29-1 | few | TGCAGCGCAATCCCGGGACGGAGCTCCTACAATGAGCAGTTCTTC | CSAIPGRSSYNEQFF
TRBD2 | TRBJ2-7 | TRBV4-1 | - | TGCGCCAGCAGCCAAGGGACTAGCGGGGGCTTCTCCTACGAGCAGTACTTC | CASSQGTSGGFSYEQYF
TRBD2 | TRBJ2-4 | TRBV7-2 | - | TGTGCCAGCAGCCCGTATACTAGCGGGGGTGCCAAAAACATTCAGTACTTC | CASSPYTSGGAKNIQYF
- | TRBJ2-5 | TRBV9 | few | TGTGCCAGCAGCGTCCACGCGAACCAAGAGACCCAGTACTTC | CASSVHANQETQYF
- | TRBJ1-1 | TRBV25-1 | few | TGTGCCAGCAGTGTGAATTCGGGGAGTTGGGCTTTCTTT | CASSVNSGSWAFF
- | TRBJ2-2 | TRBV6-5 | once | TGTGCCAGCACTGCGGGACACACGAACACCGGGGAGCTGTTTTTT | CASTAGHTNTGELFF
TRBD2 | TRBJ2-7 | TRBV12-3/TRBV12-4 | few | TGTGCCAGCGAGCCCCTCGGGGGAGGGATCGGCGAGCAGTACTTC | CASEPLGGGIGEQYF
TRBD1 | TRBJ2-7 | TRBV12-3/TRBV12-4 | - | TGTGCCAGCAGTTTAGGCGGGACAGGGGTCTCCTACGAGCAGTACTTC | CASSLGGTGVSYEQYF
TRBD1 | TRBJ2-7 | TRBV3-1 | - | TGTGCCAGCAGCCGACAGGGGGCTCCGGAGCAGTACTTC | CASSRQGAPEQYF
- | TRBJ2-3 | TRBV20-1 | - | TGCAGTGCTAGGGAAGTAGAAGCGGAGATCATCACAAATACGCAGTATTTT | CSAREVEAEIITNTQYF
TRBD2 | TRBJ2-4 | TRBV7-6 | - | TGTGCCAGCAGCGAAGCGGGGGGGCGGAATGAGCAGTACTTC | CASSEAGGRNEQYF
TRBD1 | TRBJ2-7 | TRBV12-3/TRBV12-4 | few | TGTGCCAGCAGTCTCGGGACAGGGATAGGATCAGGTCCCTACGAGCAGTACTTC | CASSLGTGIGSGPYEQYF
TRBD1 | TRBJ2-3 | TRBV2 | - | TGTGCCAGCAGGGCGGACAGGGGGGTTTCAGATACGCAGTATTTT | CASRADRGVSDTQYF
TRBD2 | TRBJ2-3 | TRBV4-2 | - | TGTGCCAGCAGCCAAGAAAGGCGGACTAGCCCTAGCACAGATACGCAGTATTTT | CASSQERRTSPSTDTQYF